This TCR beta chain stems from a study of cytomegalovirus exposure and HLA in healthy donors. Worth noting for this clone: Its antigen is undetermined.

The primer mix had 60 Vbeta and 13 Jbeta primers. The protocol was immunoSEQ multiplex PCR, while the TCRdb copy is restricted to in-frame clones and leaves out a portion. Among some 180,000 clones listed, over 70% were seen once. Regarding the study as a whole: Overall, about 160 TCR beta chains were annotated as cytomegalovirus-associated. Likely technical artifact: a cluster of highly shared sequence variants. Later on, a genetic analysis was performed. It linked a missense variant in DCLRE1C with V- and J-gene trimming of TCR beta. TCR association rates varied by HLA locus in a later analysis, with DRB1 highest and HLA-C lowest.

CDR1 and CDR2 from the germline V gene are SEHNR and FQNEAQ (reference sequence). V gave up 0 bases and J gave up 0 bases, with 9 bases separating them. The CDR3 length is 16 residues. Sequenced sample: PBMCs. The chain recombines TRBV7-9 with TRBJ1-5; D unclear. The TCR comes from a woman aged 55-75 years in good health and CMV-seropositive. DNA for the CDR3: TGTGCCAGCAGCTTAGCGGGAGACTATAGCAATCAGCCCCAGCATTTT. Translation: CASSLAGDYSNQPQHF.